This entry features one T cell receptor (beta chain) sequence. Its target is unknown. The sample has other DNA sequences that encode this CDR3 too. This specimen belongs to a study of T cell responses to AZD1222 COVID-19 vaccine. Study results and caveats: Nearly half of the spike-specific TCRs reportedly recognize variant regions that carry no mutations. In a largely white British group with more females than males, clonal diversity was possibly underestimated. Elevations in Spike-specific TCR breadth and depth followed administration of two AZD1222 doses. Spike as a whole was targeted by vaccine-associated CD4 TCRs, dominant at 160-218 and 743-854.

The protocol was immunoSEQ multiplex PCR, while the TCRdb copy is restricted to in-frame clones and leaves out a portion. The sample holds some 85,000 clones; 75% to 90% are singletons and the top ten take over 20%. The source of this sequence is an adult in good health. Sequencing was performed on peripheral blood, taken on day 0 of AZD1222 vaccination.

The CDR3 nucleotides read TGTGCCAGCAGTTTAGCGGGGCGCGCTGAAGCTTTCTTT. This codes for CASSLAGRAEAFF. The V gene is TRBV12-3 or TRBV12-4, the J gene TRBJ1-1; perhaps TRBD1 as D (5 bases). The V end lost 0 bases, the J end lost 6 bases, and 8 bases lay between the germline ends. The CDR3 is 13 residues long.